This entry lists 21 T cell receptor beta chains sequenced from one sample in a study of early T cells in non-severe SARS-CoV-2 infection. TCRdb recomputed calls from the 5' RACE reads with MiXCR, one row per CDR3 protein. There are tens of thousands of distinct CDR3 sequences in the sample; over 9.5% occur only once, and 5.5% to 6% lies in the top ten. The starting material was whole blood, obtained at baseline. All receptors come from an adult who was a healthcare worker with PCR-confirmed SARS-CoV-2 infection or an uninfected control (not recorded which).

The J gene is TRBJ1-3, the V gene TRBV11-2; D is undetermined. This CDR3 has 14 amino acids. Germline V gene lookup returns CDR1 SGHAT and CDR2 FQNNGV. The germline V and J ends were trimmed by 3 bases and 0 bases, with 6 bases remaining between them. The CDR3 DNA is TGTGCCAGCAGCTTCGAATACTCTGGAAACACCATATATTTT. Protein sequence: CASSFEYSGNTIYF.

Only a few counts were recorded for this clonotype. The rearrangement links TRBV29-1 to TRBJ2-5, with D unresolved. This CDR3 has 10 residues. Trimming shortened V by 4 bases and J by 5 bases, and 5 bases separated the two germline ends. Germline loops: CDR1 SQVTM, CDR2 ANQGSEA. The CDR3 nucleotides are TGCAGCGTTGGTCCCGAGACCCAGTACTTC. As protein: CSVGPETQYF.

This clonotype was picked up many times. This rearrangement joins TRBV9 to TRBJ2-3; 7 nucleotides line up with TRBD2. J lost 4 bases, V lost 0 bases, and 5 bases had no gene match. The CDR3 sequence is 15 residues long. CDR1 is SGDLS and CDR2 is YYNGEE in the germline V gene. CDR3: CASSVAQRGADTQYF. The CDR3 nucleotides read TGTGCCAGCAGCGTAGCACAGCGGGGAGCAGATACGCAGTATTTT.

This clonotype turned up a few times. This chain uses TRBV6-5 with TRBJ2-7; TRBD1 matches at 8 bases. CDR3 length equals 15 residues. The V segment lost 6 bases and the J segment 5 bases; nucleotides outside the gene matches: 12. CDR1 is MNHEY and CDR2 is SVGAGI in the germline V gene. This CDR3 reads CASRGPPGQGNEQYF. DNA for the CDR3: TGTGCCAGCAGGGGACCTCCCGGACAGGGAAACGAGCAGTACTTC.

This clonotype was counted only a few times. Here the CDR3 DNA reads TGTGCCTGGAGTGTACTATGGGAAAACATTCAGTACTTC. Amino acids: CAWSVLWENIQYF. This chain joins TRBV30 and TRBJ2-4; D ambiguous. V was pared by 0 bases and J by 5 bases, with 8 bases between. Germline V gene data show CDR1 as GTSNPN and CDR2 as SVGIG (reference sequence). CDR3 length: 13 amino acids.

This clonotype occurred a few times. The chain employs TRBV12-3 or TRBV12-4 and TRBJ2-3; D uncertain. The V end lost 6 bases, the J end lost 0 bases, and 13 bases lay between the germline ends. The CDR3 contains 15 residues. DNA of the CDR3: TGTGCCAGCAGCCTGATCTCTAGTAGCACAGATACGCAGTATTTT. This sequence encodes CASSLISSSTDTQYF.

In this sample, this clonotype turned up once. The V gene is TRBV27, the J gene TRBJ2-5, with 12 bases identical to TRBD1. V shed 5 bases, J shed 5 bases, and the junction held 6 bases outside the gene matches. This CDR3 comprises 15 residues. Germline lookup yields CDR1 MNHEY and CDR2 SMNVEV (reference sequence). In DNA form, the CDR3 reads TGTGCCAGCAGTCCCTGGGACAGGGGGCTCGAGACCCAGTACTTC. This gives the protein CASSPWDRGLETQYF.

This clonotype was picked up a small number of times. The rearrangement joins TRBV4-1 to TRBJ2-1; 11 nucleotides line up with TRBD2. The germline V gene encodes CDR1 MGHRA and CDR2 YSYEKL. The CDR3 has 17 residues. The trim removed 4 bases at V and 4 bases at J, leaving 9 bases unmatched. CDR3 sequence reads: CASSPGLAGRTYNEQFF. Here the CDR3 DNA reads TGCGCCAGCAGCCCCGGACTAGCGGGCCGAACTTACAATGAGCAGTTCTTC.

This clonotype was picked up many times. The chain carries TRBV9 and TRBJ2-4, with D hard to call. In germline, CDR1 is SGDLS, CDR2 YYNGEE. This CDR3 is built from 13 residues. Trimming stripped 0 bases from V and 5 bases from J, with 6 bases between. The DNA for the CDR3 is TGTGCCAGCAGCGTAGCGGCAGAAAACATTCAGTACTTC. Protein sequence: CASSVAAENIQYF.

V and J are TRBV6-2 or TRBV6-3 and TRBJ2-7; 8 bases fit TRBD2. The CDR3 has 16 residues. Germline V gene data show CDR1 as MNHEY and CDR2 as SVGEGT. After removal of 4 bases from V and 9 bases from J, the junction contained 17 bases not matched to a gene. The CDR3 loop reads CASSSPSSGSTRMQYF. The DNA of the CDR3 is TGTGCCAGCAGTTCCCCATCTAGCGGGTCTACCAGGATGCAGTACTTC.

This clonotype was observed a handful of times. The V gene is TRBV5-5, the J gene TRBJ1-5; D might be TRBD1 (6 bases). CDR3 length: 14 amino acids. From germline, CDR1 is SGHKS and CDR2 YYEKEE (reference sequence). The V gene lost 4 bases and the J gene lost 7 bases, with 15 bases spanning the gap. The CDR3 coding sequence is TGTGCCAGCAGCCCACGGGGGGGCGTCCAGCCCCAGCATTTT. Translating gives CASSPRGGVQPQHF.

V is TRBV4-2 and J is TRBJ1-2; D gene ambiguous. Per the germline V gene, CDR1 is LGHNA and CDR2 is YNFKEQ. The CDR3 spans 14 residues. V lost 0 bases, J lost 4 bases, and 9 bases lay in between. In DNA, the CDR3 is TGTGCCAGCAGCCAAGATAGGCAGTCCTATGGCTACACCTTC. This gives the protein CASSQDRQSYGYTF.

This clonotype appeared many times. This chain joins TRBV7-9 and TRBJ2-5; the D gene is possibly TRBD2 (5 bases). The CDR3 loop spans 15 amino acids. V gave up 3 bases and J gave up 7 bases, with 18 bases separating them. From germline, CDR1 is SEHNR and CDR2 FQNEAQ (reference sequence). CDR3 in amino acids: CASSFGGGPRWTQYF. For the CDR3, the DNA is TGTGCCAGCAGCTTCGGTGGAGGTCCGCGTTGGACCCAGTACTTC.

The chain recombines TRBV10-2 with TRBJ2-7; D is unclear. This CDR3 is built from 16 residues. Looked up from germline, CDR1 is WSHSY and CDR2 is SAAADI. Trimming removed 1 base at V and 0 bases at J, with 13 bases between. The CDR3 region is CASSELGLTSSYEQYF. CDR3 coding DNA: TGCGCCAGCAGTGAGTTAGGTCTTACCAGCTCCTACGAGCAGTACTTC.

The rearrangement links TRBV28 to TRBJ2-7; tentatively, D is TRBD2 (5 bases). In germline, CDR1 is MDHEN, CDR2 SYDVKM. This CDR3 is 11 amino acids long. Deletions cut 7 bases from V and 4 bases from J, with 8 bases between. This CDR3 reads CASTLAYEQYF. The CDR3 region has the DNA TGTGCCAGCACTCTAGCTTACGAGCAGTACTTC.

The chain uses TRBV12-3 or TRBV12-4 and TRBJ2-1; 11 nucleotides agree with TRBD1. With 2 bases clipped from V and 13 bases from J, the junction kept 13 bases outside the gene matches. The CDR3 runs to 16 residues. CDR3 bases: TGTGCCAGCAGTTTAAGAATAGGACAGGGGGCCGGGATTCAGTTCTTC. Protein sequence: CASSLRIGQGAGIQFF.

In this sample, this clonotype turned up a few times. This sequence joins TRBV11-3 and TRBJ2-7; D may be TRBD1 (6 bases). The CDR3 length is 16 residues. The V end was cut by 4 bases, the J end by 3 bases, with 19 bases between. Germline V gives CDR1 SGHNT, CDR2 YENEEA. The CDR3 sequence is CASSSRTGTPLYEQYF. CDR3 in DNA: TGTGCCAGCAGCTCCCGAACCGGGACACCCCTCTACGAGCAGTACTTC. Full variable domain (missing parts from reference TRBV11-3 and TRBJ2-7): EAGVVQSPRYKIIEKKQPVAFWCNPISGHNTLYWYLQNLGQGPELLIRYENEEAVDDSQLPKDRFSAERLKGVDSTLKIQPAELGDSAVYLCASSSRTGTPLYEQYFGPGTRLTVT.

This clonotype came up many times. This sequence joins TRBV6-2 or TRBV6-3 and TRBJ1-2; D gene uncertain. The CDR3 totals 11 residues. V gave up 2 bases and J gave up 2 bases, with 0 bases separating them. Germline V gene data show CDR1 as MNHEY and CDR2 as SVGEGT. CDR3 protein: CASSYNYGYTF. CDR3 DNA: TGTGCCAGCAGTTACAACTATGGCTACACCTTC.

This clonotype was recorded a few times. The CDR3 coding sequence is TGTGCCAGCAGCTTGGGGTTCTCGGCTGGAAACACCATATATTTT. Encoded protein: CASSLGFSAGNTIYF. V and J are TRBV7-2 and TRBJ1-3; D ambiguous. Germline V gene lookup returns CDR1 SGHTA and CDR2 FQGNSA. Trimming stripped 3 bases from V and 2 bases from J, with 11 bases between. CDR3 length equals 15 residues.

The chain recombines TRBV5-1 with TRBJ2-7; the D gene is possibly TRBD1 (7 bases). Germline V CDR1 and CDR2: SGHRS, YFSETQ. CDR3 length equals 14 residues. Deletions cut 4 bases from V and 5 bases from J, with 16 bases between. CDR3 nucleotides: TGCGCCAGCAGCCAGCAGGGGGGAAGGAACGAGCAGTACTTC. Protein: CASSQQGGRNEQYF. Supplemented by reference TRBV5-1 and TRBJ2-7, the full variable domain reads KAGVTQTPRYLIKTRGQQVTLSCSPISGHRSVSWYQQTPGQGLQFLFEYFSETQRNKGNFPGRFSGRQFSNSRSEMNVSTLELGDSALYLCASSQQGGRNEQYFGPGTRLTVT.

Many counts were recorded for this clonotype. The chain has TRBV11-2 and TRBJ1-5; D is ambiguous. V gave up 1 base and J gave up 0 bases, with 7 bases separating them. CDR1 and CDR2 (germline): SGHAT, FQNNGV. This CDR3 is 15 amino acids long. In DNA, the CDR3 is TGTGCCAGCAGCTTAGGTTCAGCTAGCAATCAGCCCCAGCATTTT. It specifies CASSLGSASNQPQHF.